This T cell receptor (beta chain) was captured in a study of identical twins. TCRdb passed the 5' RACE reads through MiXCR, listing each CDR3 protein once. Here the sample spans approximately 600,000 distinct CDR3 sequences, just over 7% being singletons. This CDR3 has 14 residues. Germline CDR1 is DFQATT and CDR2 is SNEGSKA (reference sequence). V dropped 6 bases and J dropped 1 base, with 15 bases sitting between them. This same sample was also part of a study on yellow fever vaccine responses in identical twins.

This TCR was recovered from a young woman in good health. This chain uses TRBV20-1 with TRBJ2-5, with a possible D match to TRBD2 (5 bases). What was sequenced was PBMCs. CDR3 region: CSAGPGNSQETQYF. The CDR3 DNA follows: TGCAGTGCCGGCCCCGGGAACAGCCAAGAGACCCAGTACTTC.